A selection of T cell receptor beta chains follows, all from one sample in a study of CD8 T cells in ankylosing spondylitis. MiXCR, run by TCRdb on the 5' RACE reads, gives a single entry per CDR3 protein. This table holds about 140,000 distinct CDR3 sequences, around a third found once. The sequencing sample was made of synovial fluid, either unsorted or a sorted T cell fraction (not recorded which). All receptors derive from a male donor with ankylosing spondylitis. The CDR3 runs from the conserved cysteine through the conserved F or W. D genes are given only for firm matches. Expanded clones get a size class; other rows say once, few or many, or leave the size out.

D	J	V	size	CDR3	DNA
-	TRBJ1-4	TRBV11-3	-	CASSLNREAKLFF	TGTGCCAGCAGCTTAAACAGGGAGGCAAAACTGTTTTTT
TRBD1	TRBJ1-6	TRBV6-4	few	CASSDSRDRGRYSSYNSPLHF	TGTGCCAGCAGTGACTCCCGGGACAGGGGCAGATATAGCTCCTATAATTCACCCCTCCACTTT
TRBD2	TRBJ2-1	TRBV2	-	CASRTRGAGLNEQFF	TGTGCCAGCAGGACCCGGGGAGCGGGGCTTAATGAGCAGTTCTTC
-	TRBJ1-5	TRBV24-1	-	CATSDSYRDGRNQPQNF	TGTGCCACCAGTGATTCATACAGGGATGGGCGCAATCAGCCCCAGAATTTT
-	TRBJ1-6	TRBV12-3/TRBV12-4	many	CASSLENSPLHF	TGTGCCAGCAGTCTAGAGAATTCACCCCTCCACTTT
TRBD2	TRBJ2-7	TRBV10-2	-	CASSESGVLDYEQYF	TGCGCCAGCAGTGAGAGCGGGGTACTCGACTACGAGCAGTACTTC
-	TRBJ1-5	TRBV6-1	-	CASRGRVSNQPQHF	TGTGCCAGCCGGGGCAGAGTTAGCAATCAGCCCCAGCATTTT
TRBD1	TRBJ1-1	TRBV2	few	CASHRGQRMNTEAFF	TGTGCCAGCCACAGGGGGCAAAGGATGAACACTGAAGCTTTCTTT
TRBD1	TRBJ1-2	TRBV20-1	-	CSAGGTGDGYTF	TGCAGTGCAGGCGGGACAGGGGATGGCTACACCTTC
-	TRBJ2-3	TRBV20-1	-	CSAPFGGASTDTQYF	TGCAGTGCCCCCTTTGGCGGAGCTAGCACAGATACGCAGTATTTT
-	TRBJ2-6	TRBV29-1	large	CSVDEVSGANVLTF	TGCAGCGTTGATGAGGTCTCTGGGGCCAACGTCCTGACTTTC
-	TRBJ2-3	TRBV29-1	many	CSVDGGALSPDTQYF	TGCAGCGTTGATGGGGGGGCCCTTTCCCCAGATACGCAGTATTTT
-	TRBJ1-1	TRBV6-5	-	CASSLPPEAFF	TGTGCCAGCAGTCTTCCCCCTGAAGCTTTCTTT
TRBD2	TRBJ2-1	TRBV20-1	many	CSVPTSGMEYEQFF	TGCAGTGTCCCGACTAGCGGGATGGAGTATGAGCAGTTCTTC
-	TRBJ1-1	TRBV7-3	-	CASSFSPDTEAFF	TGTGCCAGCAGCTTCTCCCCCGACACTGAAGCTTTCTTT
-	TRBJ2-7	TRBV20-1	-	CSARGGRTNEQYF	TGCAGTGCTAGGGGAGGCCGGACAAACGAGCAGTACTTC